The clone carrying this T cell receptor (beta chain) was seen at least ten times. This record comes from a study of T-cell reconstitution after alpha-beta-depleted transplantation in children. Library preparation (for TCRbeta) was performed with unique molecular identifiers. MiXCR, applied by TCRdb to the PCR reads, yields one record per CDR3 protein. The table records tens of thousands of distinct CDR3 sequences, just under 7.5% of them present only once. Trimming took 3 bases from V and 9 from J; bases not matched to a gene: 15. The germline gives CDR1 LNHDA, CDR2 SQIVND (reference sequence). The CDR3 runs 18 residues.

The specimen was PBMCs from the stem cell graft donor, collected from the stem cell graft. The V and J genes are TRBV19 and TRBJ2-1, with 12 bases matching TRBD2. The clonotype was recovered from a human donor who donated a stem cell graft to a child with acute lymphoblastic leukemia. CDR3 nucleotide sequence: TGTGCCAGTAGTATTCCTAGCGGGGGGGTCTCGACTACAGGTGAGCAGTTCTTC. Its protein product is CASSIPSGGVSTTGEQFF.